This TCR beta chain is drawn from a study of cytomegalovirus exposure and HLA in healthy donors. Study-level findings and limits: According to the study, 160 or so TCR beta chains were cytomegalovirus-associated. Rarity characterized most TCR sequences, yet some public TCRs appeared in many donors. The TCR clusters that emerged in the first cohort tended, a later analysis found, to co-occur in the approximately 110 validation repertoires.

Regarding this clone: Its antigen is not known.

TCRdb keeps only in-frame clones here, not all; method: immunoSEQ multiplex PCR. Here the sample spans some 170,000 clones, around nine tenths being singletons. Trimming stripped 5 bases from V and 2 bases from J, with 15 bases between. This CDR3 is built from 15 residues. Germline lookup yields CDR1 MNHEY and CDR2 SVGAGI. This sequence originates from a man aged 30 to 39 in good health and CMV-seropositive. Sequenced material: PBMCs. This sequence joins TRBV6-5 and TRBJ2-5; D perhaps matches TRBD1 (5 bases). CDR3 loop: CASSPGERGQETQYF. DNA of the CDR3: TGTGCCAGCAGTCCCGGTGAAAGGGGTCAAGAGACCCAGTACTTC.